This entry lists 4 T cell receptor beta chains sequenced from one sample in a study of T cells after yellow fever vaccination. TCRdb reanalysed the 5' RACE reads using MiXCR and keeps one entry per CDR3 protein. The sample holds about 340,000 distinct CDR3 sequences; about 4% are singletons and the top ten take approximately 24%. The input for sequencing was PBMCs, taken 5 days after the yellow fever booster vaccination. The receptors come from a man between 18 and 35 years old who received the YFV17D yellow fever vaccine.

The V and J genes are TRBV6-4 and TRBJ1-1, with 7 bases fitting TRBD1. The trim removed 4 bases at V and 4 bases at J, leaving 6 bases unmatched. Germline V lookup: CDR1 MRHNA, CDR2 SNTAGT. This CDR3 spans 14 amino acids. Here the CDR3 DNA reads TGTGCCAGCAGTGTGTCTACAGGGGTCACTGAAGCTTTCTTT. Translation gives CASSVSTGVTEAFF.

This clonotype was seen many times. The CDR3 loop reads CASRSSGQGTDTQYF. CDR3 DNA sequence: TGTGCCAGCAGAAGCTCGGGACAGGGAACAGATACGCAGTATTTT. The chain employs TRBV7-9 and TRBJ2-3; 9 nucleotides align to TRBD1. V lost 6 bases, J lost 3 bases, and 7 bases stayed unmatched. Per the germline V gene, CDR1 is SEHNR and CDR2 is FQNEAQ (reference sequence). The CDR3 loop spans 15 amino acids. The variable domain in full, completed from reference TRBV7-9 and TRBJ2-3, reads DTGVSQNPRHKITKRGQNVTFRCDPISEHNRLYWYRQTLGQGPEFLTYFQNEAQLEKSRLLSDRFSAERPKGSFSTLEIQRTEQGDSAMYLCASRSSGQGTDTQYFGPGTRLTVL.

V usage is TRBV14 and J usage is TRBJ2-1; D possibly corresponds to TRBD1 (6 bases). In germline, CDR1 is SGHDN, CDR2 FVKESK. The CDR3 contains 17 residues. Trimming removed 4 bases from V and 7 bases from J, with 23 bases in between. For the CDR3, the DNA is TGTGCCAGCAGCCGGCTACAGGGTCCCCTTGACAAAAATGAGCAGTTCTTC. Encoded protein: CASSRLQGPLDKNEQFF.

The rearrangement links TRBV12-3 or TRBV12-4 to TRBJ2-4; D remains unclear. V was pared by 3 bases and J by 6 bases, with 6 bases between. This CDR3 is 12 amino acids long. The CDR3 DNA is TGTGCCAGCAGTTTTAATGGAAACATTCAGTACTTC. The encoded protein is CASSFNGNIQYF.